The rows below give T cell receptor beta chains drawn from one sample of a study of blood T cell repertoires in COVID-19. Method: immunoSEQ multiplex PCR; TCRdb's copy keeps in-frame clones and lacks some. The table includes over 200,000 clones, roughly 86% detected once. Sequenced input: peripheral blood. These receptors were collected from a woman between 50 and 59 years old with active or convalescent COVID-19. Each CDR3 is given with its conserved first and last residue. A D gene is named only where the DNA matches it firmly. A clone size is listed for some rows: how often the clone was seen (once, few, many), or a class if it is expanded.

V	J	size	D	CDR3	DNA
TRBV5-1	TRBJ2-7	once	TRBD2	CASSLDVGGEQYF	TGCGCCAGCAGCTTGGACGTCGGGGGGGAGCAGTACTTC
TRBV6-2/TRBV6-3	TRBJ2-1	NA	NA	CASSGGGAYNEQFF	TGTGCCAGCAGTGGTGGGGGGGCTTACAATGAGCAGTTCTTC
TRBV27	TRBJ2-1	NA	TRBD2	CASSFGGLAGAEQFF	TGTGCCAGCTCTTTCGGCGGGCTAGCGGGAGCTGAGCAGTTCTTC
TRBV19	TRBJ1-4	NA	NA	CASSKQGSVNEKLFF	TGTGCCAGTAGCAAACAGGGTTCGGTGAATGAAAAACTGTTTTTT
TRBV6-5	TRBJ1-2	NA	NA	CASRSGARDHGYTF	TGTGCCAGCAGGTCAGGGGCCCGTGATCATGGCTACACCTTC
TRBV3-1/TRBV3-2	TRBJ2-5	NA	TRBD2	CASSQLSGGAETQYF	TGTGCCAGCAGCCAACTTAGCGGGGGGGCAGAGACCCAGTACTTC
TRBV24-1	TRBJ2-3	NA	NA	CATSDFRGGHNTDTQYF	TGTGCCACCAGTGATTTTCGTGGTGGACATAACACAGATACGCAGTATTTT
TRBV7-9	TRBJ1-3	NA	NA	CASSLTDRTSGNTIYF	TGTGCCAGCAGCTTAACCGACAGGACGTCTGGAAACACCATATATTTT
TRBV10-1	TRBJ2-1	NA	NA	CASSESHIIGQFF	TGCGCCAGCAGTGAGTCCCATATCATCGGGCAGTTCTTC
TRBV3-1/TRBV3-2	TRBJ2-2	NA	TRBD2	CASRSSGDTGELFF	TGTGCCAGCAGATCCAGCGGGGACACCGGGGAGCTGTTTTTT
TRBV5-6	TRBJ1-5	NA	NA	CASSLGPPSNQPQHF	TGTGCCAGCAGCTTGGGGCCCCCTTCCAATCAGCCCCAGCATTTT
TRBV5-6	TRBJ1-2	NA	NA	CASSPDRGNYGYTF	TGTGCCAGCAGCCCGGATCGGGGAAACTATGGCTACACCTTC
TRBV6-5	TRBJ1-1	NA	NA	CASSQQGITEAFF	TGTGCCAGCAGTCAACAGGGTATCACTGAAGCTTTCTTT
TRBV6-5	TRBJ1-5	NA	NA	CASSPVMSSNQPQHF	TGTGCCAGCAGCCCCGTAATGTCGAGCAATCAGCCCCAGCATTTT
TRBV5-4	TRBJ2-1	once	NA	CASSLPGNEQFF	TGTGCCAGCAGCTTGCCGGGAAATGAGCAGTTCTTC
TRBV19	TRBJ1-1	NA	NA	CASSPRGPNTEAFF	TGTGCCAGTAGTCCCAGGGGACCCAACACTGAAGCTTTCTTT
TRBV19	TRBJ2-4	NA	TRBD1	CASSMGQGTSIQYF	TGTGCCAGTAGTATGGGACAGGGGACGAGCATTCAGTACTTC
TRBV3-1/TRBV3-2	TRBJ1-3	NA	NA	CASTSGNTIYF	TGTGCCAGCACCAGTGGAAACACCATATATTTT
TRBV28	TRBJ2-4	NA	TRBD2	CASSLMGGTENIQYF	TGTGCCAGCAGTTTAATGGGGGGGACGGAAAACATTCAGTACTTC
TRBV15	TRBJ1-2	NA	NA	CATSRDLAGKAGYTF	TGTGCCACCAGCAGAGATTTGGCAGGGAAGGCTGGCTACACCTTC
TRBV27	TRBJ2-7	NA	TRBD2	CASSPRPGLAGGSYEQYF	TGTGCCAGCAGTCCCCGACCCGGACTAGCGGGAGGAAGTTACGAGCAGTACTTC
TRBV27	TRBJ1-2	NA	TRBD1	CASSLSGTGLAGYTF	TGTGCCAGCAGTTTAAGCGGGACAGGGCTTGCTGGCTACACCTTC
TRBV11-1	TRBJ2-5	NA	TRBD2	CASSHQQTSGSETQYF	TGTGCCAGCAGCCACCAACAGACTAGCGGGAGTGAGACCCAGTACTTC
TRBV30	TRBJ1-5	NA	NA	CAWSQGSQPQHF	TGTGCCTGGAGTCAGGGGTCTCAGCCCCAGCATTTT
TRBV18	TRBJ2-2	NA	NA	CASSPIQFTGELFF	TGTGCCAGCTCACCCATCCAATTCACCGGGGAGCTGTTTTTT
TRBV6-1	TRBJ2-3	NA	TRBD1	CASSEGVVTGAQYF	TGTGCCAGCAGTGAAGGCGTTGTGACAGGGGCCCAGTATTTT
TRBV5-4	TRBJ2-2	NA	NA	CASTLPGGQNTGELFF	TGTGCCAGCACTCTACCGGGGGGACAAAACACCGGGGAGCTGTTTTTT
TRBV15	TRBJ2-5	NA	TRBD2	CATSRATSGGKETQYF	TGTGCCACCAGCAGAGCGACTAGCGGGGGGAAAGAGACCCAGTACTTC
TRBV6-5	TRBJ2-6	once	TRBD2	CASSYGGGSGANVLTF	TGTGCCAGCAGTTACGGGGGGGGCTCTGGGGCCAACGTCCTGACTTTC
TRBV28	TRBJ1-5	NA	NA	CASRKFAGDVGNQPQHF	TGTGCCAGCCGGAAGTTCGCAGGGGACGTGGGCAATCAGCCCCAGCATTTT
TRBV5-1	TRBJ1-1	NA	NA	CASSLAEGLNTEAFF	TGCGCCAGCAGCTTGGCGGAGGGGTTGAACACTGAAGCTTTCTTT
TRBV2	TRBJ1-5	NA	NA	CASSAQVSNQPQHF	TGTGCCAGCAGTGCACAGGTTAGCAATCAGCCCCAGCATTTT
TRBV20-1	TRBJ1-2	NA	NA	CSASADTYYGYTF	TGCAGTGCTAGTGCCGACACCTACTATGGCTACACCTTC
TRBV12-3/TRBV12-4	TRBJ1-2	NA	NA	CASSWGHRYGYTF	TGTGCCAGCAGTTGGGGCCATAGGTATGGCTACACCTTC
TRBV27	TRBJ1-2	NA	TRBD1	CASSGQDHGYTF	TGTGCCAGCAGTGGACAGGACCATGGCTACACCTTC
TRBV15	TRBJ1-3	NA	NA	CATSLTQGSAGNTIYF	TGTGCCACCAGCTTAACCCAGGGGTCTGCTGGAAACACCATATATTTT
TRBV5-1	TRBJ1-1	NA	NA	CASSSQGSSENTEAFF	TGCGCCAGCAGCTCCCAGGGGTCTTCAGAGAACACTGAAGCTTTCTTT
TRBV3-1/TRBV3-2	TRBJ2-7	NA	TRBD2	CASSRLVPSGSSNEQYF	TGTGCCAGCAGCCGCCTCGTCCCTAGCGGGAGTTCGAACGAGCAGTACTTC
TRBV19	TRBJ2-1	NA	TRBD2	CASSRLAGYNEQFF	TGTGCCAGTTCCCGACTAGCGGGGTACAATGAGCAGTTCTTC
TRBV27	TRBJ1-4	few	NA	CASRPGVIFPNEKLFF	TGTGCCAGCAGACCCGGGGTCATCTTCCCTAATGAAAAACTGTTTTTT
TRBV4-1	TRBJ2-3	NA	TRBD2	CASSQEGLAGGRDTQYF	TGCGCCAGCAGCCAAGAGGGACTAGCGGGGGGAAGAGATACGCAGTATTTT
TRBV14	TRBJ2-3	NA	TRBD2	CASSLTRAGSTDTQYF	TGTGCCAGCAGCCTGACAAGAGCGGGAAGCACAGATACGCAGTATTTT
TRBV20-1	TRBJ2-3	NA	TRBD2	CSASKREGNTDTQYF	TGCAGTGCTAGTAAGCGGGAGGGCAACACAGATACGCAGTATTTT
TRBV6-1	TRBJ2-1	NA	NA	CASSATGSSPRNEQFF	TGTGCCAGCAGTGCCACAGGGAGCAGTCCTCGCAATGAGCAGTTCTTC
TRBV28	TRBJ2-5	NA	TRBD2	CATRSGGRGQETQYF	TGTGCCACCCGGAGTGGTGGGCGGGGGCAAGAGACCCAGTACTTC
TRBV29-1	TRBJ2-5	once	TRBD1	CSVEALSRQGSLQETQYF	TGCAGCGTTGAAGCCCTTAGCCGACAGGGATCCCTCCAAGAGACCCAGTACTTC
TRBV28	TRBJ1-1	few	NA	CASSPRGELMNTEAFF	TGTGCCAGCAGTCCCCGTGGAGAGCTGATGAACACTGAAGCTTTCTTT
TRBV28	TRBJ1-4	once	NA	CASSVPAGSLGKLFF	TGTGCCAGCAGTGTCCCCGCAGGGTCACTGGGAAAACTGTTTTTT
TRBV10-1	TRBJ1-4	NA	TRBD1	CARPGQGINYSEKLFF	TGCGCCCGTCCGGGACAGGGGATTAATTATAGTGAAAAACTGTTTTTT
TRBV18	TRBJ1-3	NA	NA	CASSPLGASGNTIYF	TGTGCCAGCTCACCTCTAGGGGCGTCTGGAAACACCATATATTTT
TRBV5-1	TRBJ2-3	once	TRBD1	CASSPNRGDTDTQYF	TGCGCCAGCAGCCCAAACAGGGGGGACACAGATACGCAGTATTTT
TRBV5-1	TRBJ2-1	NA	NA	CASSLGGAGNEQFF	TGCGCCAGCAGCTTGGGAGGTGCGGGGAATGAGCAGTTCTTC
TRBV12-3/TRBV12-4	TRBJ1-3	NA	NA	CASRQVARNTIYF	TGTGCCAGCAGGCAGGTTGCGCGAAACACCATATATTTT
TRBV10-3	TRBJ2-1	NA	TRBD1	CAISGGQGANEQFF	TGTGCCATCAGTGGGGGACAGGGGGCGAATGAGCAGTTCTTC
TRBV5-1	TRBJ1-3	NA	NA	CASSQASSGNTIYF	TGCGCCAGCAGCCAAGCAAGCTCTGGAAACACCATATATTTT
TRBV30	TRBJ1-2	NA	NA	CAWRPWATYGYTF	TGTGCCTGGCGGCCCTGGGCGACCTATGGCTACACCTTC
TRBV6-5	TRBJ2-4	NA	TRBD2	CASSLGGVGIQYF	TGTGCCAGTTCCCTGGGGGGGGTAGGCATTCAGTACTTC
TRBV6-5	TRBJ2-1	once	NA	CASSWAEYNEQFF	TGTGCCAGCAGTTGGGCTGAGTACAATGAGCAGTTCTTC
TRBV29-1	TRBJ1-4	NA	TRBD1	CSVGGTGNEKLFF	TGCAGCGTTGGGGGGACAGGGAATGAAAAACTGTTTTTT